This TCR beta chain was recorded in a study of T cell repertoires in cytomegalovirus infection. Germline CDR1 reads SGHTA; CDR2 reads FQGNSA. This CDR3 is 14 amino acids long. J gave up 2 bases and V 6 bases, and 4 bases lay outside the gene matches. TCRdb analysed the reads with MiXCR anew, one entry per CDR3 protein. The repertoire holds approximately 500,000 distinct CDR3 sequences, with about 25% as singletons. J is TRBJ2-7 and V is TRBV7-2, with 10 bases that match TRBD2. Sequenced sample: PBMCs. This TCR derives from a human donor in good health (CMV status not recorded). Some clones in this sample may be carry-over from other donors' samples. As DNA, the CDR3 is TGTGCCAGCAGGCCGAGCGGGAGGGCCTACGAGCAGTACTTC. Translating gives CASRPSGRAYEQYF.